This TCR beta chain was retrieved from a study of tissue T cells after allogeneic stem cell transplantation. Study-level findings and limits: Only a limited share of tissue TCRs appeared in blood or spleen.

The CDR3 is 16 residues long. CDR1 is SGHAT and CDR2 is FQNNGV in the germline V gene. The ends were cut back, 1 base at V and 2 bases at J, with 12 bases in the middle. By share, this clone counts as large. Antigen unknown. Produced via immunoSEQ multiplex PCR; TCRdb's table is partial and in-frame only. Of roughly 780 clones in the sample, 43% are singletons; the top ten hold 35% to 50%. The chain joins TRBV11-2 to TRBJ2-4; TRBD2 is a possible D gene (6 bases). The sample in question was ileal tissue, obtained at autopsy. This receptor was taken from a female patient between 40 and 75 years old with steroid-refractory graft-versus-host disease after an allogeneic stem cell transplant. Some T cells may possibly be graft donor cells. CDR3 coding DNA: TGTGCCAGCAGCTTAGTGGGTAGCGGTACCAAAAACATTCAGTACTTC. The encoded protein is CASSLVGSGTKNIQYF. Together with reference TRBV11-2 and TRBJ2-4, the CDR3 gives the full variable domain: EAGVAQSPRYKIIEKRQSVAFWCNPISGHATLYWYQQILGQGPKLLIQFQNNGVVDDSQLPKDRFSAERLKGVDSTLKIQPAKLEDSAVYLCASSLVGSGTKNIQYFGAGTRLSVL.